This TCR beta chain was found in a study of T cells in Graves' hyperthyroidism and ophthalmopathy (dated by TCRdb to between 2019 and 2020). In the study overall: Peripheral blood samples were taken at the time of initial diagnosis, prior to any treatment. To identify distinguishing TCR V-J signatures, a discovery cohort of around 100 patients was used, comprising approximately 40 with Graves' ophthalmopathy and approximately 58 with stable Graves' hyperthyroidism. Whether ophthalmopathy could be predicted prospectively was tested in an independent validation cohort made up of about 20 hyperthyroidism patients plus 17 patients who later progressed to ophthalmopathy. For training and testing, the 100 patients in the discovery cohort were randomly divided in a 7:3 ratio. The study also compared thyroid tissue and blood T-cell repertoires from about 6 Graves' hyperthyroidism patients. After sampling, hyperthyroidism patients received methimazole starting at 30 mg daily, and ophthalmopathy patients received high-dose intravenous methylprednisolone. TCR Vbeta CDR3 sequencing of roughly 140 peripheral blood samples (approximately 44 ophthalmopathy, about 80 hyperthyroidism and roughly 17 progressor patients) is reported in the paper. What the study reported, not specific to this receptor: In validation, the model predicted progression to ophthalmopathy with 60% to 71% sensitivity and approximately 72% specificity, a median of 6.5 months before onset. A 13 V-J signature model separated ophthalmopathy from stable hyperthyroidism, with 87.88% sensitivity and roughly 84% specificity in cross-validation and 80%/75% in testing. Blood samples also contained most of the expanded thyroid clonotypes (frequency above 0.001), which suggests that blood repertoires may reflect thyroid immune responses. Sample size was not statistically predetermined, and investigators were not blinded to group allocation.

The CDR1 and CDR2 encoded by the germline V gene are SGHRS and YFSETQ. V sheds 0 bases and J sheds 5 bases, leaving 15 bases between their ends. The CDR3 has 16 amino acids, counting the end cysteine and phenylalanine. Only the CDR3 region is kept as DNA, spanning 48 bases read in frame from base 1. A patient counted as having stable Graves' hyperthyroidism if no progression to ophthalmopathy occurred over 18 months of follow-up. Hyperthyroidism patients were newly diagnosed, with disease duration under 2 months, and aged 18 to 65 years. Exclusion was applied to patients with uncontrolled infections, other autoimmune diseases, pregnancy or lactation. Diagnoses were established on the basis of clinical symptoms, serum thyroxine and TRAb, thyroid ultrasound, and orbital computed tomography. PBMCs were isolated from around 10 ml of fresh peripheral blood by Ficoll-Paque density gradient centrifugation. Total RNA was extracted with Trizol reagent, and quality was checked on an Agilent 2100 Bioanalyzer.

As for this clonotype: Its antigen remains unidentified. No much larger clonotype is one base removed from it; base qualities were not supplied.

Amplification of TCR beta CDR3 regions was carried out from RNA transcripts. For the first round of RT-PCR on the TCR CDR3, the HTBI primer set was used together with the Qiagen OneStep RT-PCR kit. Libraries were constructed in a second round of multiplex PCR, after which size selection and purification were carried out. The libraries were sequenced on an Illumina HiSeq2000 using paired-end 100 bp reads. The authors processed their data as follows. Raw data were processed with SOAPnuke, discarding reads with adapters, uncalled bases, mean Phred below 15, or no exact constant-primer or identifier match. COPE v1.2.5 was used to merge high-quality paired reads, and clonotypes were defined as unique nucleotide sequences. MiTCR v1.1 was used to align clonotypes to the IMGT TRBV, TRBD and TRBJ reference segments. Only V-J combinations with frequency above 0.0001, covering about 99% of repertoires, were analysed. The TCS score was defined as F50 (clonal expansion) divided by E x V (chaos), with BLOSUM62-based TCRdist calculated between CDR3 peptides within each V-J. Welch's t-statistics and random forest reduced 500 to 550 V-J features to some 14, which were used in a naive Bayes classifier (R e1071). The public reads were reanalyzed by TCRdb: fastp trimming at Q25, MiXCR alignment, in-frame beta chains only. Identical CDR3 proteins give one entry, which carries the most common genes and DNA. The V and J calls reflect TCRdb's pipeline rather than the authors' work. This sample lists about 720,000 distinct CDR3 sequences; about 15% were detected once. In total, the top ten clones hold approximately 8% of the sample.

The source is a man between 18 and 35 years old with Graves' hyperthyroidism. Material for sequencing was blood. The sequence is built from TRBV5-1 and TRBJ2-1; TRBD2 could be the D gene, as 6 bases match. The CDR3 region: CASSLAVSGGNNEQFF. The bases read TGCGCCAGCAGCTTGGCCGTCTCCGGGGGAAACAATGAGCAGTTCTTC.